One sample yielded the 30 T cell receptor beta chains listed below, sequenced in a study of T cell responses to AZD1222 COVID-19 vaccine. The table came from immunoSEQ multiplex PCR; TCRdb's copy has only in-frame clones and leaves some out. The data contain 95,000 to 150,000 clones, approximately 84% of them seen just once; the ten biggest clones take up roughly 7.7%. The sequencing here drew on peripheral blood, taken on day 0 of AZD1222 vaccination. The receptors originated from an adult in good health.

The chain couples TRBV19 to TRBJ1-5, with TRBD1 as a possible D gene (6 bases). CDR3 size: 14 residues. Trimming removed 2 bases at V and 10 bases at J, with 15 bases between. The germline gives CDR1 LNHDA, CDR2 SQIVND (reference sequence). The CDR3 reads CASSIRGAESPQHF. CDR3 sequence (DNA): TGTGCCAGTAGTATACGGGGGGCGGAATCCCCCCAGCATTTT.

The V and J genes are TRBV27 and TRBJ1-4; D remains unclear. Germline V gene lookup returns CDR1 MNHEY and CDR2 SMNVEV (reference sequence). Trimming cost V 2 bases and J 7 bases, with 8 bases left between them. CDR3 length equals 13 residues. The CDR3 DNA follows: TGTGCCAGCAGTTTACGGCAGTTTGAAAAACTGTTTTTT. Translation: CASSLRQFEKLFF.

The chain carries TRBV10-3 and TRBJ2-7; perhaps TRBD1 as D (6 bases). V was shortened by 10 bases and J by 6 bases, with 16 bases between the two germline ends. The CDR3 spans 12 residues. CDR1 and CDR2 (germline): ENHRY, SYGVKD. The CDR3, as DNA: TGTGCCACCAACGGGCAGGGGACCGAGCAGTACTTC. It translates to CATNGQGTEQYF.

The V gene is TRBV7-7, the J gene TRBJ2-7; D gene unclear. The ends were cut back, 1 base at V and 6 bases at J, with 10 bases in the middle. The CDR3 consists of 13 residues. The V gene's germline CDR1 is SSHAT and CDR2 FNYEAQ (reference sequence). CDR3 sequence reads: CASSLEARAEQYF. DNA for the CDR3: TGTGCCAGCAGCTTAGAGGCCCGGGCCGAGCAGTACTTC.

The V gene is TRBV2, the J gene TRBJ2-3, with D hard to call. CDR1 SNHLY and CDR2 FYNNEI come from the germline V gene. The CDR3 runs 15 residues. Trimming cost V 1 base and J 2 bases, with 10 bases left between them. The CDR3 nucleotides are TGTGCCAGCAGTGAAGAGCTACTGCTCACAGATACGCAGTATTTT. It encodes CASSEELLLTDTQYF.

The chain employs TRBV27 and TRBJ2-1, with D possibly TRBD2 on 6 matching bases. CDR3 length: 15 residues. Trimming removed 7 bases at V and 0 bases at J, with 13 bases between. Germline CDR1 reads MNHEY; CDR2 reads SMNVEV (reference sequence). The CDR3 sequence: CASKEAGSSYNEQFF. The DNA for the CDR3 is TGTGCCAGCAAAGAAGCGGGTTCCTCCTACAATGAGCAGTTCTTC.

The chain links TRBV9 to TRBJ1-1; 7 nucleotides line up with TRBD1. Looked up from germline, CDR1 is SGDLS and CDR2 is YYNGEE. The CDR3 has 14 amino acids. Germline trimming cut 4 bases from V and 3 bases from J; bases unmatched to any gene: 6. The CDR3: CASSTRDSYTEAFF. CDR3 in DNA: TGTGCCAGCAGCACCCGGGACAGCTACACTGAAGCTTTCTTT.

The CDR3 DNA follows: TGTGCCAGCTCACCACCACGGGCTTACAATGAGCAGTTCTTC. Residues: CASSPPRAYNEQFF. J is TRBJ2-1 and V is TRBV18; no definite D call. This CDR3 spans 14 amino acids. The V gene's germline CDR1 is KGHSH and CDR2 LQKENI. Trimming left V 0 bases short and J 4 bases short, with 7 bases between.

The chain carries TRBV7-2 and TRBJ2-7; no firm D call. CDR3 size: 13 residues. V was shortened by 6 bases and J by 0 bases, with 9 bases between the two germline ends. Germline-derived CDR1 and CDR2 are SGHTA and FQGNSA. CDR3 coding DNA: TGTGCCAGCAGGGCCGCCAGCTCCTACGAGCAGTACTTC. It is translated as CASRAASSYEQYF.

CDR3 coding DNA: TGTGCCAGCAGCTTAGCCAGGCCAACTAACTATGGCTACACCTTC. This encodes CASSLARPTNYGYTF. The chain recombines TRBV7-9 with TRBJ1-2, with D uncertain. CDR3 length equals 15 residues. Germline assignment: CDR1 SEHNR and CDR2 FQNEAQ (reference sequence). V lost 0 bases and J lost 0, with 8 bases in between.

The chain combines TRBV28 with TRBJ2-7, with 8 positions matching TRBD1. The CDR3 totals 15 residues. V lost 4 bases and J lost 5; bases outside the gene matches: 10. CDR1 and CDR2 (germline): MDHEN, SYDVKM. The CDR3 protein is CASSSPWTGNHEQYF. In nucleotides, the CDR3 is TGTGCCAGCAGTTCCCCTTGGACAGGGAACCACGAGCAGTACTTC. Looking up the rest from reference TRBV28 and TRBJ2-7 gives the full variable domain: DVKVTQSSRYLVKRTGEKVFLECVQDMDHENMFWYRQDPGLGLRLIYFSYDVKMKEKGDIPEGYSVSREKKERFSLILESASTNQTSMYLCASSSPWTGNHEQYFGPGTRLTVT.

The rearrangement uses TRBV19 and TRBJ2-3, with D hard to call. Trimming cost V 3 bases and J 5 bases, with 12 bases left between them. Germline V gene sequence: CDR1 LNHDA, CDR2 SQIVND (reference sequence). The CDR3 covers 14 residues. In DNA form, the CDR3 reads TGTGCCAGTAGTATCAACCCCTATAGAGATACGCAGTATTTT. This sequence encodes CASSINPYRDTQYF.

This chain connects TRBV18 to TRBJ2-5, with D perhaps TRBD1 (6 bases). The assigned J gene may be wrong: the sequence end matches TRBJ2-7 better. This CDR3 comprises 14 residues. CDR1 KGHSH and CDR2 LQKENI come from the germline V gene. The chain's CDR3 is CASSPPEQGHEQYF. The CDR3 nucleotides are TGTGCCAGCTCACCACCTGAACAGGGCCACGAGCAGTACTTC.

The V and J genes are TRBV11-2 and TRBJ1-2; no definite D call. This CDR3 region has 12 residues. V lost 0 bases and J 7 bases, leaving 6 bases between the germline ends. Germline V lookup: CDR1 SGHAT, CDR2 FQNNGV. CDR3 in DNA: TGTGCCAGCAGCTTAGAGGGTGTTGGCTACACCTTC. Translated, it gives CASSLEGVGYTF.

V gene TRBV28 combines with J gene TRBJ1-6, with D possibly TRBD1 on 6 matching bases. Germline CDR1 is MDHEN and CDR2 is SYDVKM. The length of the CDR3 is 15 residues. V was trimmed by 7 bases and J by 10 bases, leaving 20 bases between them. CDR3 sequence: CASIVGPYQGSPLHF. In nucleotides, the CDR3 is TGTGCCAGCATAGTGGGTCCGTACCAGGGGTCACCCCTCCACTTT.

The CDR3 loop is CASSFLQGGADTQYF. In nucleotides, the CDR3 is TGTGCCAGCAGTTTTCTGCAGGGTGGGGCAGATACGCAGTATTTT. The chain couples TRBV28 to TRBJ2-3, with D perhaps matching TRBD1 (5 bases). The germline V gene has CDR1 MDHEN and CDR2 SYDVKM. The CDR3 spans 15 residues. Trimming removed 3 bases at V and 4 bases at J, with 14 bases between. Together with reference TRBV28 and TRBJ2-3, the CDR3 gives the full variable domain: DVKVTQSSRYLVKRTGEKVFLECVQDMDHENMFWYRQDPGLGLRLIYFSYDVKMKEKGDIPEGYSVSREKKERFSLILESASTNQTSMYLCASSFLQGGADTQYFGPGTRLTVL.

The chain combines TRBV6-6 with TRBJ1-4, with D possibly matching TRBD1 (5 bases). Trimming took 1 base from V and 4 from J, leaving 7 bases between them. There are 14 residues in the CDR3. CDR1 and CDR2 from the germline V gene are MNHNY and SVGAGI (reference sequence). CDR3 amino acids: CASSYWGVNEKLFF. In DNA, the CDR3 is TGTGCCAGCAGTTACTGGGGGGTTAATGAAAAACTGTTTTTT.

V is TRBV27 and J is TRBJ2-1; D possibly corresponds to TRBD2 (5 bases). Germline V lookup: CDR1 MNHEY, CDR2 SMNVEV (reference sequence). Trimming took off 5 bases at V and 12 bases at J, with 20 bases between the two ends. This CDR3 contains 14 residues. CDR3 protein: CASSRDRGGLVQFF. CDR3 sequence (DNA): TGTGCCAGCAGTAGAGACCGAGGCGGGCTTGTGCAGTTCTTC.

This clone is a singleton in its sample. CDR3 in amino acids: CATNQAPEGNTIYF. DNA of the CDR3: TGTGCCACCAACCAGGCCCCGGAGGGAAACACCATATATTTT. J is TRBJ1-3 and V is TRBV19; D unresolved. Deletions cut 10 bases from V and 4 bases from J, with 17 bases between. The CDR3 consists of 14 residues. Germline lookup yields CDR1 LNHDA and CDR2 SQIVND (reference sequence).

This rearrangement joins TRBV11-1 to TRBJ2-5, with D uncertain. The CDR3 totals 13 residues. The V gene lost 3 bases and the J gene lost 5 bases, with 10 bases spanning the gap. CDR1 SGHAT and CDR2 FQDESV come from the germline V gene (reference sequence). CDR3 region: CASSLFARETQYF. CDR3 DNA: TGTGCCAGCAGCTTGTTTGCACGGGAGACCCAGTACTTC.

This chain joins TRBV14 and TRBJ2-3; no reliable D call. Trimming left V 1 base short and J 2 bases short, with 13 bases between. This CDR3 is built from 16 residues. The V gene's germline CDR1 is SGHDN and CDR2 FVKESK. CDR3 DNA sequence: TGTGCCAGCAGCCAAGGGTACGGAACTTACACAGATACGCAGTATTTT. Amino acids: CASSQGYGTYTDTQYF.

The chain joins TRBV18 to TRBJ1-6, with D unclear. The length of the CDR3 is 15 residues. Germline values: CDR1 KGHSH, CDR2 LQKENI. Deletions cut 5 bases from V and 0 bases from J, with 8 bases between. CDR3: CASSAESSYNSPLHF. CDR3 in DNA: TGTGCCAGCTCAGCAGAGAGCTCCTATAATTCACCCCTCCACTTT. Supplemented by reference TRBV18 and TRBJ1-6, the full variable domain reads NAGVMQNPRHLVRRRGQEARLRCSPMKGHSHVYWYRQLPEEGLKFMVYLQKENIIDESGMPKERFSAEFPKEGPSILRIQQVVRGDSAAYFCASSAESSYNSPLHFGNGTRLTVT.

The chain employs TRBV19 and TRBJ2-6; 8 bases agree with TRBD1. Per the germline V gene, CDR1 is LNHDA and CDR2 is SQIVND (reference sequence). V lost 1 base to trimming and J lost 2 bases; unmatched junction nucleotides: 4. The CDR3 runs 17 residues. The CDR3 sequence is CASSIGTGLAGANVLTF. In DNA form, the CDR3 reads TGTGCCAGTAGTATAGGGACAGGGTTAGCTGGGGCCAACGTCCTGACTTTC. Looking up the rest from reference TRBV19 and TRBJ2-6 gives the full variable domain: DGGITQSPKYLFRKEGQNVTLSCEQNLNHDAMYWYRQDPGQGLRLIYYSQIVNDFQKGDIAEGYSVSREKKESFPLTVTSAQKNPTAFYLCASSIGTGLAGANVLTFGAGSRLTVL.

This rearrangement joins TRBV9 to TRBJ2-7; maybe TRBD1 (5 bases). The CDR3 runs to 14 residues. Germline V gives CDR1 SGDLS, CDR2 YYNGEE. V was trimmed by 4 bases and J by 2 bases, leaving 13 bases between them. In DNA form, the CDR3 reads TGTGCCAGCAGCCCCCACGACAGACCCTACGAGCAGTACTTC. This gives the protein CASSPHDRPYEQYF.

This chain links TRBV6-5 with TRBJ2-7, with TRBD1 matching 9 bases. This CDR3 has 15 amino acids. Germline V gene data show CDR1 as MNHEY and CDR2 as SVGAGI. With V trimmed by 6 bases and J by 6 bases, 12 bases remained unmatched. The CDR3: CASSVRDREILEQYF. The CDR3 nucleotides are TGTGCCAGCAGCGTCCGGGACAGGGAAATTCTCGAGCAGTACTTC.

J is TRBJ2-3 and V is TRBV11-3; 8 bases map to TRBD1. Trimming at V came to 8 bases and at J to 5 bases, leaving 12 bases not matched to a gene. The CDR3 consists of 15 residues. Looked up from germline, CDR1 is SGHNT and CDR2 is YENEEA. The CDR3 DNA reads as TGTGCCAGCGCGACAGGGGTACTGGCGGAAGATACGCAGTATTTT. It yields the protein CASATGVLAEDTQYF.

The chain links TRBV7-9 to TRBJ2-7, with no clear D. This CDR3 comprises 14 residues. Trimming stripped 7 bases from V and 7 bases from J, with 20 bases between. Germline assignment: CDR1 SEHNR and CDR2 FQNEAQ (reference sequence). In nucleotides, the CDR3 is TGTGCCAGCACCCCCCCCCAACCTTCTCGGGAGCAGTACTTC. Translating gives CASTPPQPSREQYF.

V and J are TRBV19 and TRBJ2-1; 10 positions agree with TRBD1. The germline gives CDR1 LNHDA, CDR2 SQIVND (reference sequence). The CDR3 has 16 residues. Unmatched junction bases numbered 10, after V lost 5 bases and J lost 6 bases. CDR3: CASSPTGGVFPNEQFF. CDR3 bases: TGTGCCAGTAGTCCGACAGGGGGCGTTTTCCCCAATGAGCAGTTCTTC.

The chain recombines TRBV6-5 with TRBJ1-5; 7 bases line up with TRBD1. Trimming cost V 6 bases and J 7 bases; bases outside gene matches: 12. Looked up from germline, CDR1 is MNHEY and CDR2 is SVGAGI. This CDR3 region has 15 residues. CDR3 sequence: CASRAPGGGIQPQHF. CDR3 nucleotide sequence: TGTGCCAGCAGAGCCCCAGGGGGAGGTATCCAGCCCCAGCATTTT.

The chain links TRBV5-1 to TRBJ1-4, with TRBD1 matching over 7 bases. V lost 1 base to trimming and J lost 11 bases; unmatched junction nucleotides: 8. There are 14 residues in the CDR3. Germline loops: CDR1 SGHRS, CDR2 YFSETQ. CDR3 in DNA: TGCGCCAGCAGCTTGTCCCGGGACAGTGGGAAACTGTTTTTT. Translated: CASSLSRDSGKLFF.